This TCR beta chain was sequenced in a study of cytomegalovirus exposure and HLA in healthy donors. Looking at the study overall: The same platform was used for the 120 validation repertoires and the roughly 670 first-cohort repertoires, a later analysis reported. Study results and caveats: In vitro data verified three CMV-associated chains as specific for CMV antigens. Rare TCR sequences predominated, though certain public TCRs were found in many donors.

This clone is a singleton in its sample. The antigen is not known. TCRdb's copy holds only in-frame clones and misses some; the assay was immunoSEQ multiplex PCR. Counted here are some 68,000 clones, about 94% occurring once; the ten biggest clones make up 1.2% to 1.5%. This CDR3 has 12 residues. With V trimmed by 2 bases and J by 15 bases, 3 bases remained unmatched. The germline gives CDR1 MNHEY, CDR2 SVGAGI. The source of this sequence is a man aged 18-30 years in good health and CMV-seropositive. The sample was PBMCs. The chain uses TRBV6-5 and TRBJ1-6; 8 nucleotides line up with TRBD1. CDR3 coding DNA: TGTGCCAGCAGTTACGGGACAGGACACCTCCACTTT. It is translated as CASSYGTGHLHF.